Presented here are 17 T cell receptor beta chains from one specimen sequenced in a study of shared clonotypes between healthy human individuals. The method was immunoSEQ multiplex PCR; TCRdb's version includes in-frame clones alone and lacks a portion of them. In the table there are some 2.4 million clones, 80% to 95% of which are singletons. Sequencing input: naive CD4+ T cells from PBMCs. The subset denotes: CD45RA+ positively selected. Receptors were obtained from a man in his late teens or twenties in good health. Some clones in this sample may be carry-over from other donors' samples.

CDR3 loop: CASSFGQESHTEAFF. The CDR3 region has the DNA TGTGCCAGCAGCTTTGGACAGGAGAGTCACACTGAAGCTTTCTTT. The chain uses TRBV7-2 and TRBJ1-1; 7 bases line up with TRBD1. Germline V gives CDR1 SGHTA, CDR2 FQGNSA. Trimming cost V 3 bases and J 3 bases; bases outside gene matches: 7. The CDR3 has 15 residues. The full variable domain, completed using reference TRBV7-2 and TRBJ1-1, is GAGVSQSPSNKVTEKGKDVELRCDPISGHTALYWYRQSLGQGLEFLIYFQGNSAPDKSGLPSDRFSAERTGGSVSTLTIQRTQQEDSAVYLCASSFGQESHTEAFFGQGTRLTVV.

This chain uses TRBV7-9 with TRBJ1-3; TRBD1 agrees at 7 bases. After removal of 1 base from V and 4 bases from J, the junction contained 7 bases not matched to a gene. The germline gives CDR1 SEHNR, CDR2 FQNEAQ (reference sequence). The CDR3 extends over 16 amino acids. The CDR3 sequence is CASSLGSRDRGNTIYF. The DNA of the CDR3 is TGTGCCAGCAGCTTAGGATCCCGGGACAGAGGAAACACCATATATTTT. The whole variable domain, remainder taken from reference TRBV7-9 and TRBJ1-3, is DTGVSQNPRHKITKRGQNVTFRCDPISEHNRLYWYRQTLGQGPEFLTYFQNEAQLEKSRLLSDRFSAERPKGSFSTLEIQRTEQGDSAMYLCASSLGSRDRGNTIYFGEGSWLTVV.

The chain employs TRBV11-2 and TRBJ2-5; D gene unclear. The CDR3 totals 14 residues. Germline V lookup: CDR1 SGHAT, CDR2 FQNNGV. Trimming removed 1 base from V and 1 base from J, with 7 bases in between. The CDR3 coding sequence is TGTGCCAGCAGCTTAGTTTTGTTCCAAGAGACCCAGTACTTC. It is translated as CASSLVLFQETQYF.

V usage is TRBV28 and J usage is TRBJ2-7, with TRBD1 matching over 10 bases. CDR1 and CDR2 from the germline V gene are MDHEN and SYDVKM. The CDR3 has 13 amino acids. Trimming cost V 7 bases and J 6 bases; bases outside gene matches: 6. CDR3 DNA: TGTGCCAGCATAAGACAGGGGGCGGGCGAGCAGTACTTC. Translated, it gives CASIRQGAGEQYF.

The chain links TRBV5-1 to TRBJ2-7; D gene uncertain. The germline gives CDR1 SGHRS, CDR2 YFSETQ. V was pared by 2 bases and J by 2 bases, with 11 bases between. CDR3 length equals 14 residues. CDR3 sequence reads: CASSLMEKTYEQYF. CDR3 nucleotide sequence: TGCGCCAGCAGCTTAATGGAGAAAACCTACGAGCAGTACTTC.

The chain couples TRBV5-1 to TRBJ2-5, with unresolved D. This CDR3 has 12 residues. Deletions cut 4 bases from V and 0 bases from J, with 4 bases between. Germline CDR1 and CDR2: SGHRS and YFSETQ. The CDR3 loop reads CASSPYQETQYF. The CDR3 region has the DNA TGCGCCAGCAGCCCTTACCAAGAGACCCAGTACTTC.

The chain is built from TRBV5-1 and TRBJ2-3; 8 nucleotides line up with TRBD2. The CDR3 extends over 16 amino acids. V gave up 6 bases and J gave up 0 bases; unmatched junction bases: 9. Germline V gene lookup returns CDR1 SGHRS and CDR2 YFSETQ. The CDR3 sequence is CASTVGGRKSTDTQYF. The CDR3 DNA follows: TGCGCCAGCACAGTCGGCGGGAGGAAAAGCACAGATACGCAGTATTTT.

The CDR3 region is CASSGDRGHTQYF. The DNA of the CDR3 is TGTGCCAGCAGTGGGGACAGGGGACATACGCAGTATTTT. The rearrangement joins TRBV2 to TRBJ2-3; TRBD1 matches at 10 bases. The CDR3 loop spans 13 amino acids. V lost 4 bases and J lost 7; bases outside the gene matches: 2. Germline V gives CDR1 SNHLY, CDR2 FYNNEI.

Points on this clone: This same CDR3 is encoded by further DNA sequences in the sample. The DNA for the CDR3 is TGTGCCAGCAGCCGTAACACTGAAGCTTTCTTT. Translation: CASSRNTEAFF. The V call is TRBV6-6, the J call TRBJ1-1, with D unclear. The germline V and J ends were trimmed by 6 bases and 2 bases, with 4 bases remaining between them. This CDR3 contains 11 residues. CDR1 and CDR2 from the germline V gene are MNHNY and SVGAGI (reference sequence).

The chain links TRBV18 to TRBJ1-5; 8 nucleotides line up with TRBD1. The ends lost 6 bases at V and 3 bases at J; junction bases unmatched: 7. The CDR3 totals 15 residues. Germline CDR1 KGHSH, CDR2 LQKENI. CDR3 amino acids: CASSQGQANNQPQHF. In DNA form, the CDR3 reads TGTGCCAGCTCCCAGGGACAGGCGAACAATCAGCCCCAGCATTTT.

The J gene is TRBJ2-2, the V gene TRBV15; a weak D match, TRBD2 (5 bases). The ends were cut back, 5 bases at V and 7 bases at J, with 14 bases in the middle. Per the germline V gene, CDR1 is LNHNV and CDR2 is YYDKDF (reference sequence). CDR3 length equals 14 residues. CDR3 sequence reads: CATSGGLPRGELFF. The CDR3 DNA reads TGTGCCACCAGCGGAGGACTCCCTCGCGGGGAGCTGTTTTTT.

This chain joins TRBV2 and TRBJ1-3; weak D call: TRBD1 (5 bases). Trimming removed 4 bases at V and 2 bases at J, with 9 bases between. The CDR3 covers 14 residues. Germline CDR1 SNHLY, CDR2 FYNNEI. CDR3 in amino acids: CASSVKGAGNTIYF. The DNA for the CDR3 is TGTGCCAGCAGTGTTAAAGGGGCTGGAAACACCATATATTTT.

Comment on this clone: Other nucleotide sequences from this sample produce the same CDR3. The chain recombines TRBV5-1 with TRBJ2-1; D uncertain. The ends were cut back, 0 bases at V and 2 bases at J, with 6 bases in the middle. The germline gives CDR1 SGHRS, CDR2 YFSETQ. The CDR3 length is 14 residues. The CDR3 region has the DNA TGCGCCAGCAGCTTGGGACAAACCTACAATGAGCAGTTCTTC. Its translation: CASSLGQTYNEQFF.

This clone was detected only once. V and J are TRBV4-1 and TRBJ1-2, with D possibly TRBD1 on 5 matching bases. V lost 0 bases and J 0 bases, leaving 17 bases between the germline ends. This CDR3 comprises 18 residues. Looked up from germline, CDR1 is MGHRA and CDR2 is YSYEKL. The CDR3 sequence is CASSQDRPGVDSNYGYTF. CDR3 coding DNA: TGCGCCAGCAGCCAAGATCGGCCGGGGGTGGACTCTAACTATGGCTACACCTTC.

This clone was counted a single time. V usage is TRBV14 and J usage is TRBJ2-1; D uncertain. This CDR3 is 14 amino acids long. The V gene lost 2 bases and the J gene lost 2 bases, with 7 bases spanning the gap. Germline values: CDR1 SGHDN, CDR2 FVKESK. CDR3 sequence (DNA): TGTGCCAGCAGCCAATCAGGCCCCTACAATGAGCAGTTCTTC. The encoded protein is CASSQSGPYNEQFF. Variable domain in full (rest from reference TRBV14 and TRBJ2-1): EAGVTQFPSHSVIEKGQTVTLRCDPISGHDNLYWYRRVMGKEIKFLLHFVKESKQDESGMPNNRFLAERTGGTYSTLKVQPAELEDSGVYFCASSQSGPYNEQFFGPGTRLTVL.

Comments on this clone: At the DNA level, this CDR3 is encoded by other sequences in the same sample as well. The CDR3 loop reads CASSVGGYTEAFF. CDR3 nucleotides: TGTGCCAGCAGCGTAGGAGGGTACACTGAAGCTTTCTTT. J is TRBJ1-1 and V is TRBV9; D gene ambiguous. In germline, CDR1 is SGDLS, CDR2 YYNGEE. The CDR3 loop spans 13 amino acids. The V gene lost 0 bases and the J gene lost 3 bases, with 6 bases spanning the gap.

The chain recombines TRBV7-2 with TRBJ2-7; no firm D call. V was shortened by 5 bases and J by 5 bases, with 16 bases between the two germline ends. CDR1 and CDR2 from the germline V gene are SGHTA and FQGNSA. The CDR3 runs 14 residues. This chain's CDR3 is CASSKGPSRDEQYF. The CDR3 DNA reads as TGTGCCAGCAGCAAAGGGCCTTCACGAGACGAGCAGTACTTC.